These 12 T cell receptor beta chains originate from one sample sequenced in a study of blood T cell repertoires in COVID-19. Repertoires were generated with immunoSEQ multiplex PCR, while TCRdb's copy carries only in-frame clones and drops some. Of about 280,000 clones listed, approximately 85% were seen once; the top ten hold 10% to 15%. Sequencing used peripheral blood. These receptors all come from a human donor in a cohort sampled during active COVID-19.

The J gene is TRBJ2-7, the V gene TRBV28; 9 nucleotides line up with TRBD1. The CDR3 is 16 amino acids. Trimming removed 4 bases from V and 0 bases from J; junction bases left unmatched: 7. Germline V lookup: CDR1 MDHEN, CDR2 SYDVKM. CDR3 DNA sequence: TGTGCCAGCAGTTCCACAGGGGGCTCATACTCCTACGAGCAGTACTTC. Protein sequence: CASSSTGGSYSYEQYF.

The rearrangement joins TRBV12-3 or TRBV12-4 to TRBJ1-1; D not resolved. CDR3 size: 11 residues. The germline V and J ends were trimmed by 1 base and 9 bases, with 6 bases remaining between them. The CDR3 DNA is TGTGCCAGCAGTTTAGGGCCAAAAGCTTTCTTT. Protein product: CASSLGPKAFF.

The chain links TRBV5-6 to TRBJ2-5; 8 bases agree with TRBD1. Germline CDR1 reads SGHDT; CDR2 reads YYEEEE. The V gene end was trimmed by 4 bases and the J gene end by 4 bases; junction bases not matched to a gene: 6. This CDR3 has 14 residues. The CDR3 here is CASSAPQGAETQYF. As DNA, the CDR3 is TGTGCCAGCAGCGCCCCTCAGGGGGCAGAGACCCAGTACTTC.

The chain carries TRBV28 and TRBJ1-2, with a tentative D call TRBD1 (5 bases). Trimming took off 4 bases at V and 8 bases at J, with 20 bases between the two ends. Per the germline V gene, CDR1 is MDHEN and CDR2 is SYDVKM. The CDR3 is 15 amino acids. The CDR3 sequence: CASSSMNRGRWGYTF. As DNA, the CDR3 is TGTGCCAGCAGTTCAATGAATAGGGGAAGATGGGGCTACACCTTC.

This clone was detected only once. V usage is TRBV25-1 and J usage is TRBJ1-5, with 8 bases matching TRBD1. J gave up 1 base and V 4 bases, and 3 bases lay outside the gene matches. This CDR3 has 15 residues. CDR1 is MGHDK, CDR2 SYGVNS, per germline. The CDR3: CASSAPGGSNQPQHF. The CDR3 DNA reads TGTGCCAGCAGTGCCCCAGGGGGCAGCAATCAGCCCCAGCATTTT.

This sequence joins TRBV2 and TRBJ1-5; D ambiguous. Germline lookup yields CDR1 SNHLY and CDR2 FYNNEI. Trimming stripped 4 bases from V and 7 bases from J, with 14 bases between. The CDR3 consists of 14 residues. DNA of the CDR3: TGTGCCAGCAGTGGCGGGTGGGAAAGGCAGCCCCAGCATTTT. Translation: CASSGGWERQPQHF.

This rearrangement joins TRBV5-1 to TRBJ2-7; 11 bases align to TRBD1. Losses at the gene ends were 0 bases for V and 3 bases for J; bases not matched to a gene: 17. The CDR3 extends over 20 amino acids. From germline, CDR1 is SGHRS and CDR2 YFSETQ. The CDR3 DNA reads TGCGCCAGCAGCTTGGTCCCCCGGACAGGGGGCGCCCCGGGCTACTACGAGCAGTACTTC. The encoded protein is CASSLVPRTGGAPGYYEQYF.

The chain combines TRBV24-1 with TRBJ2-3; TRBD2 aligns across 8 bases. V lost 4 bases, J lost 0 bases, and 8 bases stayed unmatched. This CDR3 is 17 amino acids long. Germline V gene sequence: CDR1 KGHDR, CDR2 SFDVKD. The CDR3 is CATSDPGRGVSTDTQYF. The CDR3 DNA follows: TGTGCCACCAGTGACCCCGGGAGGGGCGTTAGCACAGATACGCAGTATTTT.

This clone was picked up a small number of times. The rearrangement uses TRBV6-1 and TRBJ2-1; D is unresolved. Germline V CDR1 and CDR2: MNHNS, SASEGT. The CDR3 consists of 14 residues. V lost 1 base, J lost 5 bases, and 9 bases lay in between. The DNA for the CDR3 is TGTGCCAGCAGTGAAGACGTAGTCCACAATGAGCAGTTCTTC. Translated, it gives CASSEDVVHNEQFF.

The rearrangement joins TRBV4-1 to TRBJ2-3; 11 nucleotides line up with TRBD2. This CDR3 is built from 18 residues. Germline assignment: CDR1 MGHRA and CDR2 YSYEKL. V lost 5 bases and J lost 0; bases outside the gene matches: 10. In DNA form, the CDR3 reads TGCGCCAGCAGCTCCGGGACTAGCGGTGTCGTTAGCACAGATACGCAGTATTTT. This sequence encodes CASSSGTSGVVSTDTQYF.

The count of this clone is one. V and J are TRBV12-3 or TRBV12-4 and TRBJ1-2; TRBD1 matches at 12 bases. CDR3 size: 13 residues. Unmatched junction bases numbered 4, after V lost 10 bases and J lost 4 bases. CDR3 bases: TGTGCCACCGGGACAGGGGGCGGCTATGGCTACACCTTC. It encodes CATGTGGGYGYTF.

This rearrangement joins TRBV4-2 to TRBJ1-4; possible D gene TRBD1, 5 bases. V was pared by 5 bases and J by 5 bases, with 12 bases between. The germline gives CDR1 LGHNA, CDR2 YNFKEQ. The CDR3 spans 14 residues. CDR3 sequence reads: CASSLGGGNEKLFF. CDR3 sequence (DNA): TGTGCCAGCAGCTTGGGGGGGGGAAATGAAAAACTGTTTTTT.